Below are 19 T cell receptor beta chains sequenced from a single sample in a study of T-cell memory formation after mild COVID-19. TCRdb independently ran MiXCR on the 5' RACE reads; one entry per CDR3 protein. The top ten clones hold over 2% of a sample with approximately 150,000 distinct CDR3 sequences, roughly 19% of them seen once. What was sequenced was PBMCs or a T cell subset sorted from them (not recorded which). Receptors were obtained from an adult woman who had mild COVID-19 (a few samples of this study predate the infection). Cell type and time point are not known.

This chain links TRBV12-3 or TRBV12-4 with TRBJ2-4; tentatively, D is TRBD2 (5 bases). V was shortened by 3 bases and J by 9 bases, with 15 bases between the two germline ends. CDR3 size: 14 residues. CDR3 amino acids: CASSFPDPGSIQYF. In DNA form, the CDR3 reads TGTGCCAGCAGTTTCCCGGACCCTGGGAGCATTCAGTACTTC.

This chain uses TRBV27 with TRBJ1-1; TRBD1 agrees at 7 bases. The CDR3 consists of 14 residues. Trimming removed 5 bases from V and 2 bases from J; junction bases left unmatched: 5. Germline values: CDR1 MNHEY, CDR2 SMNVEV (reference sequence). The CDR3 sequence is CASSPRGANTEAFF. The CDR3 bases are TGTGCCAGCAGTCCCAGGGGGGCAAACACTGAAGCTTTCTTT.

This clonotype was seen only a few times. This rearrangement joins TRBV20-1 to TRBJ1-6; 9 positions agree with TRBD1. The V gene end was trimmed by 6 bases and the J gene end by 8 bases; junction bases not matched to a gene: 8. Germline CDR1 is DFQATT and CDR2 is SNEGSKA (reference sequence). CDR3 length equals 14 residues. The CDR3 DNA sequence: TGCAGTGCCGGGACAGGGCCAGGGGATTCACCCCTCCACTTT. Its protein product is CSAGTGPGDSPLHF.

The rearrangement links TRBV20-1 to TRBJ1-1; possibly TRBD1 for D (5 bases). The V gene's germline CDR1 is DFQATT and CDR2 SNEGSKA (reference sequence). V was clipped by 5 bases and J by 1 base, with 11 bases between them. The CDR3 length is 13 residues. CDR3 protein: CSASGQRNTEAFF. The CDR3 region has the DNA TGCAGTGCTTCGGGGCAGCGGAACACTGAAGCTTTCTTT.

The V and J genes are TRBV12-3 or TRBV12-4 and TRBJ1-2, with unresolved D. V lost 5 bases, J lost 8 bases, and 12 bases lay in between. The CDR3 is 12 amino acids. DNA of the CDR3: TGTGCCAGCAGTAGGGATTCATGGGGCTACACCTTC. Translating gives CASSRDSWGYTF.

The gene calls are TRBV12-3 or TRBV12-4 and TRBJ2-7; TRBD1 is a possible D gene (5 bases). The CDR3 consists of 20 residues. Trimming took off 3 bases at V and 0 bases at J, with 27 bases between the two ends. For the CDR3, the DNA is TGTGCCAGCAGTTTGGGGCCGACCAGGCGAAGAAGTCCAGCCTCCTACGAGCAGTACTTC. This gives the protein CASSLGPTRRRSPASYEQYF.

The rearrangement joins TRBV12-3 or TRBV12-4 to TRBJ1-2; TRBD1 matches at 8 bases. The CDR3 consists of 14 residues. J gave up 8 bases and V 6 bases, and 11 bases lay outside the gene matches. The CDR3 sequence is CASSTGTGSIGYTF. CDR3 nucleotide sequence: TGTGCCAGCAGCACCGGGACAGGTTCTATCGGCTACACCTTC.

The chain uses TRBV3-1 and TRBJ2-7; perhaps D is TRBD1 or TRBD2 (6 bases each). This CDR3 has 15 amino acids. CDR1 and CDR2 (germline): LGHDT, YNNKEL (reference sequence). V was trimmed by 2 bases and J by 7 bases, leaving 18 bases between them. The CDR3 is CASSQNLGGAGEQYF. The DNA for the CDR3 is TGTGCCAGCAGCCAAAATTTGGGGGGCGCGGGGGAGCAGTACTTC.

This clonotype came up a few times. The chain recombines TRBV11-3 with TRBJ2-7; a weak D match, TRBD1 (6 bases). With 1 base removed from V and 3 bases from J, the gap between germline ends came to 10 bases. This CDR3 contains 14 residues. Germline-derived CDR1 and CDR2 are SGHNT and YENEEA. The CDR3 nucleotides are TGTGCCAGCAGCTTAGGGGGACAAGTCTACGAGCAGTACTTC. Translated: CASSLGGQVYEQYF.

The gene calls are TRBV15 and TRBJ2-3, with D possibly being TRBD2 (5 bases). The germline gives CDR1 LNHNV, CDR2 YYDKDF (reference sequence). The CDR3 extends over 14 amino acids. Trimming took off 8 bases at V and 2 bases at J, with 14 bases between the two ends. CDR3 loop: CATARRVLTDTQYF. In nucleotides, the CDR3 is TGTGCCACCGCACGGCGGGTGCTCACAGATACGCAGTATTTT.

This clonotype has more than one count but fewer than ten. The V call is TRBV5-1, the J call TRBJ1-2; D is undetermined. V was clipped by 5 bases and J by 3 bases, with 11 bases between them. The CDR3 is 13 residues long. Germline V gene lookup returns CDR1 SGHRS and CDR2 YFSETQ. This CDR3 reads CASSSDGDYGYTF. The CDR3 DNA reads TGCGCCAGCAGTTCGGACGGGGACTATGGCTACACCTTC. The complete variable domain, with remaining parts taken from reference TRBV5-1 and TRBJ1-2, reads KAGVTQTPRYLIKTRGQQVTLSCSPISGHRSVSWYQQTPGQGLQFLFEYFSETQRNKGNFPGRFSGRQFSNSRSEMNVSTLELGDSALYLCASSSDGDYGYTFGSGTRLTVV.

The chain couples TRBV5-1 to TRBJ1-1, with 8 bases matching TRBD1. V lost 3 bases to trimming and J lost 10 bases; unmatched junction nucleotides: 5. The germline V gene has CDR1 SGHRS and CDR2 YFSETQ. The CDR3 runs 12 residues. CDR3 sequence: CASSYAGQGAFF. The CDR3 DNA reads as TGCGCCAGCAGCTACGCCGGACAGGGAGCTTTCTTT.

This clonotype came up a few times. The gene calls are TRBV7-2 and TRBJ2-7; no clear D. Germline-derived CDR1 and CDR2 are SGHTA and FQGNSA. The CDR3 extends over 16 amino acids. Trimming took 6 bases from V and 0 from J, leaving 18 bases between them. CDR3 residues: CASRLSLVASSYEQYF. The CDR3 nucleotides are TGTGCCAGCAGGCTCTCGCTGGTCGCGAGCTCCTACGAGCAGTACTTC.

The chain joins TRBV7-9 to TRBJ2-1; D is unclear. CDR1 is SEHNR and CDR2 is FQNEAQ in the germline V gene (reference sequence). The CDR3 length is 13 residues. The germline V and J ends were trimmed by 1 base and 6 bases, with 7 bases remaining between them. The CDR3 nucleotides read TGTGCCAGCAGCTTAGACAGTTTCAATGAGCAGTTCTTC. Translated, it gives CASSLDSFNEQFF.

This clonotype was counted many times. This rearrangement joins TRBV24-1 to TRBJ2-2; the D gene is possibly TRBD1 (6 bases). This CDR3 comprises 14 residues. Germline V lookup: CDR1 KGHDR, CDR2 SFDVKD. The germline V and J ends were trimmed by 4 bases and 4 bases, with 9 bases remaining between them. The CDR3 DNA sequence: TGTGCCACCAGTGAAACAGGGTCCACCGGGGAGCTGTTTTTT. Encoded protein: CATSETGSTGELFF.

This clonotype was seen a handful of times. V is TRBV6-2 or TRBV6-3 and J is TRBJ2-7; 7 bases fit TRBD1. Germline V CDR1 and CDR2: MNHEY, SVGEGT. The CDR3 runs 15 residues. J gave up 6 bases and V 5 bases, and 13 bases lay outside the gene matches. The CDR3 sequence is CASSGRDRVIREQYF. The CDR3 bases are TGTGCCAGCAGTGGACGGGACAGAGTGATCCGCGAGCAGTACTTC.

This clonotype was picked up a small number of times. The rearrangement uses TRBV20-1 and TRBJ2-3, with 7 positions matching TRBD1. This CDR3 spans 12 amino acids. V lost 6 bases and J lost 4; bases outside the gene matches: 4. Germline V lookup: CDR1 DFQATT, CDR2 SNEGSKA (reference sequence). CDR3 loop: CSARQGPDTQYF. Written as DNA, the CDR3 is TGCAGTGCCAGACAGGGTCCAGATACGCAGTATTTT.

The chain couples TRBV12-3 or TRBV12-4 to TRBJ2-5; D gene ambiguous. The V and J ends lost 2 bases and 6 bases respectively, with 4 bases between them. This CDR3 has 11 residues. The CDR3 reads CASSLKQTQYF. DNA of the CDR3: TGTGCCAGCAGTTTAAAGCAGACCCAGTACTTC.

J is TRBJ2-1 and V is TRBV5-1; TRBD2 agrees at 12 bases. The CDR3 contains 16 residues. From germline, CDR1 is SGHRS and CDR2 YFSETQ. The CDR3 region has the DNA TGCGCTTCTACCGGGGGACTAGCGGGCGTCTACAATGAGCAGTTCTTC. The encoded protein is CASTGGLAGVYNEQFF.